This entry is about one T cell receptor (beta chain). This specimen belongs to a study of T cell clones after liver transplantation. Generated by immunoSEQ multiplex PCR, the TCRdb table keeps only in-frame clones and is missing some. The data show roughly 20,000 clones, 88% seen once. There are 15 residues in the CDR3. The germline V gene encodes CDR1 MDHEN and CDR2 SYDVKM. V was trimmed by 6 bases and J by 0 bases, leaving 13 bases between them. The rearrangement uses TRBV28 and TRBJ2-3, with D possibly being TRBD1 or TRBD2 (7 bases each). This material consisted of CD8+ T cells from blood, taken before liver transplant. The clonotype comes from a human donor who received a liver transplant. In DNA, the CDR3 is TGTGCCAGCAGGGGAGGGGGCCTCAGCACAGATACGCAGTATTTT. This translates into CASRGGGLSTDTQYF. Looking up the rest from reference TRBV28 and TRBJ2-3 gives the full variable domain: DVKVTQSSRYLVKRTGEKVFLECVQDMDHENMFWYRQDPGLGLRLIYFSYDVKMKEKGDIPEGYSVSREKKERFSLILESASTNQTSMYLCASRGGGLSTDTQYFGPGTRLTVL.